These 3 T cell receptor beta chains share one sample of origin, sequenced in a study of T cells in Graves' hyperthyroidism and ophthalmopathy. RNA transcripts yielded amplified TCR beta CDR3 regions. HTBI primers were the set used in a first-round RT-PCR of the TCR CDR3. TCRdb ran MiXCR on the multiplex PCR reads and lists one entry per CDR3 protein. The table has hundreds of thousands of distinct CDR3 sequences, 15% to 17% seen once; the top ten hold 14%. The material sequenced was blood. Receptors originate from a woman younger than 30 with Graves' hyperthyroidism.

This clonotype occurred many times. This chain uses TRBV6-5 with TRBJ1-1; D is unclear. The ends were cut back, 0 bases at V and 1 base at J, with 9 bases in the middle. This CDR3 contains 15 residues. Germline CDR1 and CDR2: MNHEY and SVGAGI. CDR3 protein: CASSYSRLGNTEAFF. In nucleotides, the CDR3 is TGTGCCAGCAGTTACTCGAGGCTCGGGAACACTGAAGCTTTCTTT.

V is TRBV5-1 and J is TRBJ1-3; a weak D match, TRBD1 (6 bases). The germline CDR1 and CDR2 sequences are SGHRS and YFSETQ. The CDR3 runs to 15 residues. The germline V and J ends were trimmed by 4 bases and 1 base, with 12 bases remaining between them. In DNA form, the CDR3 reads TGCGCCAGCAGCGGCGACAGGAATTCTGGAAACACCATATATTTT. It codes for CASSGDRNSGNTIYF. Combining the CDR3 with reference TRBV5-1 and TRBJ1-3 gives the whole variable domain KAGVTQTPRYLIKTRGQQVTLSCSPISGHRSVSWYQQTPGQGLQFLFEYFSETQRNKGNFPGRFSGRQFSNSRSEMNVSTLELGDSALYLCASSGDRNSGNTIYFGEGSWLTVV.

The chain recombines TRBV7-9 with TRBJ2-1; D uncertain. With the DNA end fitting TRBJ2-7 better, the J assignment may be wrong. The V gene's germline CDR1 is SEHNR and CDR2 FQNEAQ (reference sequence). The CDR3 extends over 15 amino acids. CDR3 amino acids: CASSHLSHRNNEQYF. Written as DNA, the CDR3 is TGTGCCAGCAGCCACCTAAGTCATCGCAATAATGAGCAGTACTTC.